This TCR beta chain was documented in a study of T cell repertoires in cytomegalovirus infection. TCRdb analysed the reads with MiXCR anew, one entry per CDR3 protein. This sample has 150,000 to 200,000 distinct CDR3 sequences, with 25% to 30% found just once. The CDR3 sequence is 14 residues long. Deletions cut 0 bases from V and 0 bases from J, with 7 bases between. Germline assignment: CDR1 SGHRS and CDR2 YFSETQ. The TCR originated in a human donor in good health (CMV status not recorded). Some clones in this sample may be carry-over from other donors' samples. The sample was PBMCs. This chain uses TRBV5-1 with TRBJ2-7, with D possibly matching TRBD1 (6 bases). The chain's CDR3 is CASSLADSSYEQYF. CDR3 nucleotides: TGCGCCAGCAGCTTGGCGGACAGCTCCTACGAGCAGTACTTC.